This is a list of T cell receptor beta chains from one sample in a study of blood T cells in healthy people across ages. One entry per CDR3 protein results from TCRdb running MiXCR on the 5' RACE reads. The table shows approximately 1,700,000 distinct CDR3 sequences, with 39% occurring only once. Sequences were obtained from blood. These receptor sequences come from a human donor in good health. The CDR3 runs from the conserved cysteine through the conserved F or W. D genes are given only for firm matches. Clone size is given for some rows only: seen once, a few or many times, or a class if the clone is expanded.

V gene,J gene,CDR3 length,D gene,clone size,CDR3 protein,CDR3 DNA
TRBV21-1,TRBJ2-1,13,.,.,CASSRRDIYEQFF,TGTGCCAGCAGCAGAAGGGACATCTACGAGCAGTTCTTC
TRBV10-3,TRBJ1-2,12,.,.,CAILRDTRGYTF,TGTGCCATCCTCCGGGACACGAGAGGCTACACCTTC
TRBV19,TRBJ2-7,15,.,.,CASSRANRVEYEQYF,TGTGCCAGTAGTCGCGCCAACAGGGTGGAATACGAGCAGTACTTC
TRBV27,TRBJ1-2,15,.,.,CVGRQQTGGITGYTF,TGTGTCGGCAGGCAGCAGACGGGGGGGATTACAGGCTACACCTTC
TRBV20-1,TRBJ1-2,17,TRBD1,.,CSAHNRDRGRANYGYTF,TGCAGTGCCCACAACCGGGACAGGGGGCGGGCGAACTATGGCTACACCTTC
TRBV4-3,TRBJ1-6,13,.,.,CASSQDFSSPLHF,TGCGCCAGCAGCCAAGACTTTAGTTCACCCCTCCACTTT
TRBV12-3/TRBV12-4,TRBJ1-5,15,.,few,CASTPTGGSNQPQHF,TGTGCCAGCACCCCAACGGGGGGTAGCAATCAGCCCCAGCATTTT
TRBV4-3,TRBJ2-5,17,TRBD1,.,CASSQDRGTAVQETQYF,TGCGCCAGCAGCCAAGATAGAGGGACAGCGGTTCAAGAGACCCAGTACTTC
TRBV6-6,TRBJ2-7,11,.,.,CVSSYYYEQYF,TGTGTCAGCAGCTACTACTACGAGCAGTACTTC
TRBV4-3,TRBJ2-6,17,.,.,CASSQDSQGPGANVLTF,TGCGCCAGCAGCCAAGATTCTCAGGGGCCTGGGGCCAACGTCCTGACTTTC
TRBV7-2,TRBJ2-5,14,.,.,CASSPAGEEETQYF,TGTGCCAGCAGCCCAGCAGGGGAGGAGGAGACCCAGTACTTC
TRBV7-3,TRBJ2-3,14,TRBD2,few,CASSLSGGSDTQYF,TGCGCCAGCAGCTTGAGCGGGGGGTCTGATACGCAGTATTTT
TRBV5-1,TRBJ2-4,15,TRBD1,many,CASSKGQGIWDIQYF,TGCGCCAGCAGCAAGGGACAGGGGATTTGGGACATTCAGTACTTC
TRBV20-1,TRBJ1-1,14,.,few,CSARGGGGNTEAFF,TGCAGTGCTAGAGGGGGAGGGGGGAACACTGAAGCTTTCTTT
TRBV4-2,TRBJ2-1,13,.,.,CASSQATSHEQFF,TGTGCCAGCAGCCAAGCGACCAGCCATGAGCAGTTCTTC
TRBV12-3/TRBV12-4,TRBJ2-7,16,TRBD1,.,CASSFPTGANYCEQYF,TGTGCCAGCAGTTTCCCGACAGGGGCAAACTATTGCGAGCAGTACTTC
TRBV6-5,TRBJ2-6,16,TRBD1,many,CASSYSTGSGANVLTF,TGTGCCAGCAGTTACTCGACAGGGAGTGGGGCCAACGTCCTGACTTTC
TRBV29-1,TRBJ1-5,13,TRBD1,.,CSVEKGAGEPQHF,TGCAGCGTCGAAAAGGGGGCGGGGGAGCCCCAGCATTTT
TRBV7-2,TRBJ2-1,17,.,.,CASSLILDREGYNEQFF,TGTGCCAGCAGCTTAATCCTCGACAGGGAGGGGTACAATGAGCAGTTCTTC
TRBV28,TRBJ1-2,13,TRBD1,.,CASSPRGVYGYTF,TGTGCCAGCAGTCCCAGGGGGGTCTATGGCTACACCTTC
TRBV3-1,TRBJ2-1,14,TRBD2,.,CASSQGRGGTEQFF,TGTGCCAGCAGCCAAGGGCGGGGGGGCACTGAGCAGTTCTTC
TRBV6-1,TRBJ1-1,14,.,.,CASSQEPMNTEAFF,TGTGCCAGCAGCCAGGAGCCCATGAACACTGAAGCTTTCTTT
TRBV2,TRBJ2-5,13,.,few,CASRDSGQETQYF,TGTGCCAGCAGAGATTCGGGTCAAGAGACCCAGTACTTC
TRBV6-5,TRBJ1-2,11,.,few,CATTRGHGYTF,TGTGCCACCACCAGGGGACATGGCTACACCTTC
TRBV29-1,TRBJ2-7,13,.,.,CSVTPLDRYEQYF,TGCAGCGTGACCCCTTTGGACAGATACGAGCAGTACTTC
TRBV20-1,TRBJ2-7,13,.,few,CSARSQHSYEQYF,TGCAGTGCTAGAAGCCAGCACTCCTACGAGCAGTACTTC
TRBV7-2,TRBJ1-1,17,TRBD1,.,CASSGTGAPRLNTEAFF,TGTGCCAGCAGTGGGACAGGAGCCCCCCGGTTGAACACTGAAGCTTTCTTT
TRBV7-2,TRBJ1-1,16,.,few,CASSSNGALLGTEAFF,TGTGCCAGCAGCTCCAATGGCGCCCTTTTGGGCACTGAAGCTTTCTTT
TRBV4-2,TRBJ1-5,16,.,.,CASSQEGTGNNQPQHF,TGTGCCAGCAGCCAAGAAGGCACAGGGAACAATCAGCCCCAGCATTTT
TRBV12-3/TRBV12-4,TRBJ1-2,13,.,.,CASSFWVGDGYTF,TGTGCCAGCAGTTTCTGGGTAGGGGATGGCTACACCTTC
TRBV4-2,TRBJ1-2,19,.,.,CASSQVGNNPTEANYGYTF,TGTGCCAGCAGCCAAGTAGGGAACAACCCAACCGAGGCTAACTATGGCTACACCTTC
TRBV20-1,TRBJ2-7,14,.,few,CSASLDGRGDEQYF,TGCAGTGCCAGCCTAGACGGCCGCGGGGACGAGCAGTACTTC
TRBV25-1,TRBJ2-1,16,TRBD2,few,CASNQGSGVVYNEQFF,TGTGCCAGCAACCAAGGAAGCGGGGTTGTCTACAATGAGCAGTTCTTC
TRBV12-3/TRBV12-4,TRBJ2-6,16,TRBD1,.,CASRSGGSAGANVLTF,TGTGCCAGCAGGTCAGGGGGTAGCGCCGGGGCCAACGTCCTGACTTTC
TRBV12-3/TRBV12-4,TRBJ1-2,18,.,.,CASHTGGGFLKLLYGYTF,TGTGCCAGCCATACAGGTGGTGGGTTTCTGAAACTGCTCTATGGCTACACCTTC
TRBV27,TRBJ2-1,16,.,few,CASSLRVGQHYNEQFF,TGTGCCAGCAGCTTACGAGTCGGACAGCACTACAATGAGCAGTTCTTC
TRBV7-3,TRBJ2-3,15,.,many,CASSLGLTGTDTQYF,TGTGCCAGCAGCTTAGGACTGACCGGCACAGATACGCAGTATTTT
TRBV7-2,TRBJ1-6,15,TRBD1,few,CASSLSQGANSPLHF,TGTGCCAGCAGCTTATCGCAGGGGGCGAATTCACCCCTCCACTTT
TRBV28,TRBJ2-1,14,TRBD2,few,CVIQTSGLYNEQFF,TGTGTCATTCAGACTAGCGGGCTCTACAATGAGCAGTTCTTC
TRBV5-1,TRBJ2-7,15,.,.,CASSLEVGSSYEQYF,TGCGCCAGCAGCTTGGAGGTGGGCTCTTCCTACGAGCAGTACTTC
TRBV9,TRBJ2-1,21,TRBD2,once,CASSPTDPGLAGLSSYNEQFF,TGTGCCAGCAGTCCAACGGACCCGGGACTAGCGGGGTTAAGCTCCTACAATGAGCAGTTCTTC
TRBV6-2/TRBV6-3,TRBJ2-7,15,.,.,CASSYAGHRSYEQYF,TGTGCCAGCAGTTACGCGGGTCACCGCTCCTACGAGCAGTACTTC
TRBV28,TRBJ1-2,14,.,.,CASGLPGAGYGYTF,TGTGCCAGCGGTCTCCCCGGGGCGGGCTATGGCTACACCTTC
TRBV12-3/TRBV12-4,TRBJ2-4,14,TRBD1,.,CASSSTGRGDIQYF,TGTGCCAGCAGTTCGACAGGGCGAGGAGACATTCAGTACTTC
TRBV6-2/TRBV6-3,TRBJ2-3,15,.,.,CASRVTGSSTDTQYF,TGTGCCAGCAGGGTCACAGGGTCGTCCACAGATACGCAGTATTTT
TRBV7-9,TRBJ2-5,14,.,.,CASSLAYPGGTQYF,TGTGCCAGCAGCTTAGCCTACCCCGGGGGGACCCAGTACTTC
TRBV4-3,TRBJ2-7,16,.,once,CASSQEPQAAYNEQYF,TGCGCCAGCAGCCAAGAACCACAAGCCGCCTACAATGAGCAGTACTTC
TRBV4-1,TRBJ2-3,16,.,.,CASSLGRDTSTDSQYF,TGCGCCAGCAGCCTTGGCCGGGATACTAGCACAGATTCGCAGTATTTT
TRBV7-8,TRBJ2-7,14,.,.,CASSLFPGAYEQYF,TGTGCCAGCAGCTTATTCCCGGGGGCCTACGAGCAGTACTTC
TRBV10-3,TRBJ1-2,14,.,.,CAISEWGGEDGYTF,TGTGCCATCAGTGAGTGGGGAGGAGAGGATGGCTACACCTTC
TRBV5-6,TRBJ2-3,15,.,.,CASSGPDTPSDTQYF,TGTGCCAGCAGCGGCCCCGACACCCCCTCGGATACGCAGTATTTT
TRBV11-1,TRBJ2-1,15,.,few,CASSFQQGTYNEQFF,TGTGCCAGCAGCTTCCAACAGGGAACGTACAATGAGCAGTTCTTC
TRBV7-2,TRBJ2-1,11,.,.,CASSFMAEQFF,TGTGCCAGCAGCTTTATGGCTGAGCAGTTCTTC
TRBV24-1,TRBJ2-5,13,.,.,CATGRGPQETQYF,TGTGCCACGGGGCGGGGGCCCCAAGAGACCCAGTACTTC
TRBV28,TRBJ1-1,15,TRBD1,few,CASSEPGQSNTEAFF,TGTGCCAGCAGTGAGCCGGGACAGAGTAACACTGAAGCTTTCTTT
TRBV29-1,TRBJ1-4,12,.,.,CSVVDEGEKLFF,TGCAGCGTTGTCGATGAAGGGGAAAAACTGTTTTTT
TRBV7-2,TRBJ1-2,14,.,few,CASTQNPGADGYTF,TGTGCCAGCACCCAGAACCCAGGGGCCGATGGCTACACCTTC
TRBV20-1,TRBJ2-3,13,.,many,CSARVANTDTQYF,TGCAGTGCTAGAGTCGCCAACACAGATACGCAGTATTTT